This T cell receptor (beta chain) came from a study of T cell responses to AZD1222 COVID-19 vaccine. Findings and limits, study-wide: Nearly half of unique spike-specific TCRs reportedly avoided B.1.351 and B.1.1.7 mutated regions. The study found vaccine-associated CD4 TCRs spanning spike, dominant at 160-218 and 743-854. The peak T cell response came first, and repertoires were sampled only after it. Two doses of AZD1222 preceded a rise in Spike-specific TCR breadth and depth.

To note about this clone: Its specificity is not known.

The assay was immunoSEQ multiplex PCR, and TCRdb's table has in-frame clones only and misses some. Counted here are tens of thousands of clones, about 89% occurring once; the ten biggest clones make up roughly 7%. Sequencing was performed on peripheral blood, taken on day 0 of AZD1222 vaccination. The sequence was collected from an adult in good health.

The CDR3 coding sequence is TGCGCCAGCAGCCATGACTGGGAGGCCCCAGGTGAGCAGTTCTTC. Translating it yields CASSHDWEAPGEQFF. This sequence joins TRBV5-1 and TRBJ2-1; D is possibly TRBD2 (6 bases). This CDR3 is built from 15 residues. Germline V gene sequence: CDR1 SGHRS, CDR2 YFSETQ. The germline V and J ends were trimmed by 4 bases and 9 bases, with 20 bases remaining between them. Variable domain in full (rest from reference TRBV5-1 and TRBJ2-1): KAGVTQTPRYLIKTRGQQVTLSCSPISGHRSVSWYQQTPGQGLQFLFEYFSETQRNKGNFPGRFSGRQFSNSRSEMNVSTLELGDSALYLCASSHDWEAPGEQFFGPGTRLTVL.